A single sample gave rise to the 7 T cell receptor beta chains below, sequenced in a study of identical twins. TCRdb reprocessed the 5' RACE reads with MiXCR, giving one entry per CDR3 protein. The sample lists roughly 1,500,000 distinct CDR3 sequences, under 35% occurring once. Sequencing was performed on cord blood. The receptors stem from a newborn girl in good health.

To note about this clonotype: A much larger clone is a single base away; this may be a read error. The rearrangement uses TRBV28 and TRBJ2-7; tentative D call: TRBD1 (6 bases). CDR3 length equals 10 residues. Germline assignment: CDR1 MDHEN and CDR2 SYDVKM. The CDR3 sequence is CASGGYGQYF. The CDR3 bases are TGTGCCAGCGGGGGCTACGGGCAGTACTTC.

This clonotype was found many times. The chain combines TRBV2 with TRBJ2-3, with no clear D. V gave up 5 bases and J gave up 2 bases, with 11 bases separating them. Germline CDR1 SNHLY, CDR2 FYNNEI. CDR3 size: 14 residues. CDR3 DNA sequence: TGTGCCAGCAGTAATGAGGTTTCCACAGATACGCAGTATTTT. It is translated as CASSNEVSTDTQYF.

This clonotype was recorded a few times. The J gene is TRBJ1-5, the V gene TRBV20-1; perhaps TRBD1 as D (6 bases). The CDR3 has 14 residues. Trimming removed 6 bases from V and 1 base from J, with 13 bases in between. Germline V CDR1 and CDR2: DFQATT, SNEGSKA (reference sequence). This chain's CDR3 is CSAKGGRSNQPQHF. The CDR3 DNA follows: TGCAGTGCCAAGGGGGGGAGGAGCAATCAGCCCCAGCATTTT.

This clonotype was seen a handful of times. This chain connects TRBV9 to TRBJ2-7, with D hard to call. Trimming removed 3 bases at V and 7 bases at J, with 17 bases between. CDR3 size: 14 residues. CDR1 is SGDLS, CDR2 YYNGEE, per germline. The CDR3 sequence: CASSANLGYNEQYF. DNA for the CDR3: TGTGCCAGCAGCGCCAACCTCGGTTACAATGAGCAGTACTTC.

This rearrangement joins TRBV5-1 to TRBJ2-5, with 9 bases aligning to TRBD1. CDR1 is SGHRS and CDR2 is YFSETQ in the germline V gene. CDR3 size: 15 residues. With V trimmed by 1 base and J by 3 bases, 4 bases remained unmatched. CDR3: CASSLRTGVEETQYF. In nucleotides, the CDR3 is TGCGCCAGCAGCTTGCGGACAGGGGTCGAAGAGACCCAGTACTTC.

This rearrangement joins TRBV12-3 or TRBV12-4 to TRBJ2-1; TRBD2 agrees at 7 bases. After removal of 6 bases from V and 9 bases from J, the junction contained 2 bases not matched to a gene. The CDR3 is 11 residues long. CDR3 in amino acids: CASSGTIEQFF. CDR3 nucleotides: TGTGCCAGCAGCGGGACTATTGAGCAGTTCTTC.

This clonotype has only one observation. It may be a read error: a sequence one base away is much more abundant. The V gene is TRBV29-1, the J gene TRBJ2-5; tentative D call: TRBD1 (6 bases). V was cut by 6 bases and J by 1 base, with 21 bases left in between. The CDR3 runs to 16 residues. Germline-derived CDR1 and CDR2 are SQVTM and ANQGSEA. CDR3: CSVQSVTGLIQETQYF. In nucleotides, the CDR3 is TGCAGCGTCCAAAGTGTCACAGGGCTTATCCAAGAGACCCAGTACTTC. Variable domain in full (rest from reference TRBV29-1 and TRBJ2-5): SAVISQKPSRDICQRGTSLTIQCQVDSQVTMMFWYRQQPGQSLTLIATANQGSEATYESGFVIDKFPISRPNLTFSTLTVSNMSPEDSSIYLCSVQSVTGLIQETQYFGPGTRLLVL.